This T cell receptor beta chain was profiled in a study of blood T cell repertoires in COVID-19. About the research overall: Donors in the United States, Italy and Spain gave samples during acute or convalescent COVID-19. T cells, B-cell-depleted T cells, or PBMCs provided the cDNA or gDNA that served as material.

Per the original methods: From reference gene primer amplification, estimates of nucleated cell counts were derived. Repertoires were generated with immunoSEQ multiplex PCR, while TCRdb's copy carries only in-frame clones and drops some. D and trimming come from the DNA, and the V and J calls and clone size come from that table. The data show around 36,000 clones, around 85% seen once. Germline V gene data show CDR1 as SGHTA and CDR2 as FQGNSA. V gave up 1 base and J gave up 4 bases; unmatched junction bases: 8. This CDR3 has 16 residues. This TCR was sampled from a man in his 60s with acute or convalescent COVID-19. The V and J genes are TRBV7-2 and TRBJ2-7, with 9 bases matching TRBD2. Sequencing input: peripheral blood. CDR3 DNA: TGTGCCAGCAGCTTAGATTGGTCTAGCGGGATTTACGAGCAGTACTTC. It specifies CASSLDWSSGIYEQYF.